The following is a TCR beta chain sequence with its context. Its specificity is unknown. The data were taken from a study of T-cell reconstitution after alpha-beta-depleted transplantation in children. Study-wide findings and caveats: Newly made T cells mostly supplied T-cell counts and diversity one year after transplant. At around two months after transplant, the alpha-beta T cells were reportedly derived from several hundred expanded clones that came from non-depleted graft cells. Surviving recipient T cells and thymic progenitors underlay high day-60 TCRbeta diversity in some patients.

As it was prepared, the TCRbeta library received unique molecular identifiers. TCRdb processed the PCR reads anew with MiXCR; each CDR3 protein has one entry. This table holds 300,000 to 350,000 distinct CDR3 sequences, around 25% found once. The CDR3 is 15 residues long. V dropped 0 bases and J dropped 6 bases, with 11 bases sitting between them. Germline lookup yields CDR1 SNHLY and CDR2 FYNNEI. The sequencing used PBMCs, mostly from graft donor cells, collected 180 days after TCRalphabeta/CD19-depleted stem cell transplant. The gene calls are TRBV2 and TRBJ2-2; no firm D call. The receptor comes from a male patient between 10 and 17 years old who had a stem cell transplant for acute lymphoblastic leukemia, so the T cells may come from the graft donor. Here the CDR3 reads CASSEALAGAGELFF. The DNA for the CDR3 is TGTGCCAGCAGTGAAGCGCTGGCAGGCGCCGGGGAGCTGTTTTTT.